Below are 4 T cell receptor beta chains sequenced from a single sample in a study of OX40 agonist ivuxolimab in advanced cancers. The assay was immunoSEQ multiplex PCR, and TCRdb's table has in-frame clones only and misses some. This table has about 88,000 clones, approximately 90% appearing once. This specimen was CD4+ or CD8+ T cells sorted from blood, taken in a trial of the OX40 agonist ivuxolimab. These TCRs come from an adult with an advanced solid tumor such as melanoma, head and neck, liver or kidney cancer.

The V gene is TRBV5-1, the J gene TRBJ2-3; tentative D call: TRBD2 (6 bases). V lost 2 bases, J lost 4 bases, and 14 bases lay in between. Germline assignment: CDR1 SGHRS and CDR2 YFSETQ. The CDR3 has 15 residues. The chain's CDR3 is CASSFRGARPDTQYF. CDR3 DNA sequence: TGCGCCAGCAGCTTCCGCGGGGCCAGGCCAGATACGCAGTATTTT. Complete variable domain (other parts from reference TRBV5-1 and TRBJ2-3): KAGVTQTPRYLIKTRGQQVTLSCSPISGHRSVSWYQQTPGQGLQFLFEYFSETQRNKGNFPGRFSGRQFSNSRSEMNVSTLELGDSALYLCASSFRGARPDTQYFGPGTRLTVL.

The genes are TRBV11-2 and TRBJ1-2, with D unresolved. Trimming took off 0 bases at V and 8 bases at J, with 10 bases between the two ends. The CDR3 has 13 amino acids. Germline values: CDR1 SGHAT, CDR2 FQNNGV. The CDR3 DNA is TGTGCCAGCAGCTTAGAGGGTGGGAGAGGCTACACCTTC. This gives the protein CASSLEGGRGYTF.

This clone was found once. The chain links TRBV2 to TRBJ1-3, with 9 bases that match TRBD1. Germline trimming cut 4 bases from V and 7 bases from J; bases unmatched to any gene: 8. The germline V gene has CDR1 SNHLY and CDR2 FYNNEI. CDR3 length equals 15 residues. CDR3 sequence reads: CASSGLGQGTNTIYF. The CDR3 DNA sequence: TGTGCCAGCAGTGGACTAGGACAGGGGACGAACACCATATATTTT.

The rearrangement links TRBV15 to TRBJ2-3; tentative D call: TRBD2 (6 bases). The CDR3 consists of 15 residues. V was trimmed by 1 base and J by 3 bases, leaving 11 bases between them. CDR1 LNHNV and CDR2 YYDKDF come from the germline V gene (reference sequence). The CDR3 loop is CATSRGRGNTDTQYF. For the CDR3, the DNA is TGTGCCACCAGCAGAGGACGCGGGAATACAGATACGCAGTATTTT.